The next 14 T cell receptor beta chains were all read from a single sample in a study of blood T cell repertoires in COVID-19. TCRdb's table, derived via immunoSEQ multiplex PCR, lists solely in-frame clones and lacks some. Of more than 200,000 clones in the sample, 88% were seen once. The sample was peripheral blood. The receptors derive from a woman aged 40 to 55 who had recovered from COVID-19.

DNA of the CDR3: TGTGCCAGCAGCAACCGCGGTAGCGGGGGGCGAGAGACCCAGTACTTC. Its translation: CASSNRGSGGRETQYF. The V and J genes are TRBV5-6 and TRBJ2-5, with 10 bases lining up with TRBD2. The J segment lost 4 bases and the V segment lost 4 bases, leaving 10 bases of the junction unmatched. Looked up from germline, CDR1 is SGHDT and CDR2 is YYEEEE. The CDR3 length is 16 residues.

This chain links TRBV28 with TRBJ2-1; 7 nucleotides agree with TRBD2. CDR3 size: 13 residues. Trimming cost V 3 bases and J 4 bases; bases outside gene matches: 0. Germline CDR1 is MDHEN and CDR2 is SYDVKM. The CDR3, as DNA: TGTGCCAGCAGTTTGGGGGGGTACAATGAGCAGTTCTTC. It specifies CASSLGGYNEQFF.

The rearrangement joins TRBV27 to TRBJ2-3, with 13 positions matching TRBD2. The J segment lost 4 bases and the V segment lost 6 bases, leaving 7 bases of the junction unmatched. Germline V gene lookup returns CDR1 MNHEY and CDR2 SMNVEV (reference sequence). The CDR3 length is 16 residues. The CDR3 nucleotides are TGTGCCAGCAGGCTGCTGGGACTAGCGGGACCAGATACGCAGTATTTT. It specifies CASRLLGLAGPDTQYF.

CDR3 sequence (DNA): TGCGCCAGCAGCTCAAACGACAGGGGGTACACAGATACGCAGTATTTT. This codes for CASSSNDRGYTDTQYF. This chain links TRBV5-1 with TRBJ2-3, with 9 bases that match TRBD1. V trimming: 3 bases; J trimming: 2 bases; junction bases outside the gene matches: 7. Per the germline V gene, CDR1 is SGHRS and CDR2 is YFSETQ. This CDR3 region has 16 residues.

This chain uses TRBV15 with TRBJ1-1, with D tentatively TRBD1 (6 bases). V was shortened by 2 bases and J by 5 bases, with 18 bases between the two germline ends. The germline CDR1 and CDR2 sequences are LNHNV and YYDKDF (reference sequence). CDR3 length equals 16 residues. The CDR3: CATSRPPRQDGTEAFF. In DNA, the CDR3 is TGTGCCACCAGCAGACCCCCGAGACAGGACGGGACTGAAGCTTTCTTT.

V and J are TRBV7-2 and TRBJ1-5; 8 bases line up with TRBD1. Trimming cost V 4 bases and J 0 bases; bases outside gene matches: 8. The CDR3 length is 17 residues. The germline CDR1 and CDR2 sequences are SGHTA and FQGNSA. CDR3 protein: CASSSGQGANSNQPQHF. The CDR3 nucleotides read TGTGCCAGCAGCTCCGGACAGGGAGCAAATAGCAATCAGCCCCAGCATTTT.

The chain employs TRBV10-3 and TRBJ2-7, with 8 bases matching TRBD2. Germline trimming cut 2 bases from V and 7 bases from J; bases unmatched to any gene: 7. This CDR3 has 14 amino acids. CDR1 ENHRY and CDR2 SYGVKD come from the germline V gene. CDR3 bases: TGTGCCATCAGTGAGGGCGGGAGGTCCGGGGAGCAGTACTTC. It codes for CAISEGGRSGEQYF.

The V gene is TRBV19, the J gene TRBJ2-5, with D perhaps matching TRBD1 (5 bases). Germline V gene sequence: CDR1 LNHDA, CDR2 SQIVND (reference sequence). V gave up 5 bases and J gave up 5 bases, with 18 bases separating them. The CDR3 extends over 15 amino acids. CDR3 coding DNA: TGTGCCAGTAGTCTCCGATCGACAGTAACCGAGACCCAGTACTTC. This translates into CASSLRSTVTETQYF.

The rearrangement links TRBV29-1 to TRBJ2-7, with 8 bases fitting TRBD1. The CDR3 is made up of 13 amino acids. Germline assignment: CDR1 SQVTM and CDR2 ANQGSEA. V dropped 4 bases and J dropped 7; count of bases not matched to a gene: 9. The CDR3 sequence: CSVGTGGEGEQYF. CDR3 DNA sequence: TGCAGCGTTGGAACAGGGGGTGAGGGGGAGCAGTACTTC.

The chain joins TRBV2 to TRBJ2-6; perhaps TRBD2 as D (5 bases). Germline V gene sequence: CDR1 SNHLY, CDR2 FYNNEI. With 6 bases removed from V and 0 bases from J, the gap between germline ends came to 9 bases. The CDR3 covers 15 residues. The CDR3: CASRDFTSGANVLTF. The CDR3 nucleotides are TGTGCCAGCAGGGACTTCACCTCTGGGGCCAACGTCCTGACTTTC. Drawing the rest from reference TRBV2 and TRBJ2-6, the complete variable domain is EPEVTQTPSHQVTQMGQEVILRCVPISNHLYFYWYRQILGQKVEFLVSFYNNEISEKSEIFDDQFSVERPDGSNFTLKIRSTKLEDSAMYFCASRDFTSGANVLTFGAGSRLTVL.

Relative to its sample, this clone is medium-sized (0.01 to 0.1%). The chain links TRBV7-9 to TRBJ2-1, with D perhaps matching TRBD1 (8 bases). This CDR3 is built from 15 residues. V lost 7 bases and J lost 6, with 19 bases in between. CDR1 and CDR2 from the germline V gene are SEHNR and FQNEAQ (reference sequence). The CDR3: CASTLREGTGNEQFF. In DNA form, the CDR3 reads TGTGCCAGCACCCTCAGGGAGGGGACAGGCAATGAGCAGTTCTTC.

The chain carries TRBV4-3 and TRBJ2-1, with D maybe TRBD1 (6 bases). V was trimmed by 1 base and J by 6 bases, leaving 19 bases between them. Germline V CDR1 and CDR2: LGHNA, YSLEER. CDR3 length: 17 amino acids. CDR3 bases: TGCGCCAGCAGCCAAGGAGGTGGGGGCTTAAGGGTCAATGAGCAGTTCTTC. It is translated as CASSQGGGGLRVNEQFF.

V usage is TRBV28 and J usage is TRBJ1-3; 9 positions match TRBD1. Trimming at V came to 7 bases and at J to 4 bases, leaving 5 bases not matched to a gene. Germline V lookup: CDR1 MDHEN, CDR2 SYDVKM. The CDR3 covers 14 residues. DNA of the CDR3: TGTGCCAGCACCGAACAGGGGGCCGGAAACACCATATATTTT. This encodes CASTEQGAGNTIYF.

The rearrangement joins TRBV6-5 to TRBJ2-7; tentative D call: TRBD2 (5 bases). In germline, CDR1 is MNHEY, CDR2 SVGAGI. The V and J ends lost 3 bases and 0 bases respectively, with 6 bases between them. The CDR3 totals 13 residues. Written as DNA, the CDR3 is TGTGCCAGCAGTTATGCGGGCTCCTACGAGCAGTACTTC. Its protein product is CASSYAGSYEQYF.